These 6 T cell receptor beta chains originate from one sample sequenced in a study of immune characterization of retroperitoneal liposarcoma. TCRdb redid the calling of the PCR reads with MiXCR, one entry per CDR3 protein. The profile covers over 10,000 distinct CDR3 sequences, with over 45% appearing a single time and 9% to 15% taken by the ten largest. Material: tumor tissue. The receptors were sampled from a female donor with retroperitoneal liposarcoma.

V gene TRBV7-6 combines with J gene TRBJ2-7, with D perhaps matching TRBD1 (5 bases). Germline V CDR1 and CDR2: SGHVS, FNYEAQ. The germline V and J ends were trimmed by 5 bases and 2 bases, with 10 bases remaining between them. This CDR3 has 13 amino acids. Written as DNA, the CDR3 is TGTGCCAGCAGCCCGGACATCCCCTACGAGCAGTACTTC. Translation gives CASSPDIPYEQYF.

The rearrangement links TRBV11-3 to TRBJ2-3; tentatively, D is TRBD2 (6 bases). V lost 4 bases and J lost 2, with 13 bases in between. CDR3 length: 15 amino acids. The germline V gene encodes CDR1 SGHNT and CDR2 YENEEA. The CDR3 sequence is CASSSVRGDTDTQYF. The CDR3 DNA sequence: TGTGCCAGCAGCTCTGTGCGGGGAGACACAGATACGCAGTATTTT.

This clonotype was detected a few times. This chain joins TRBV11-3 and TRBJ2-3; TRBD1 matches 9 bases. The end of the DNA aligns better with TRBJ2-1, so the J call may be wrong. The germline V gene encodes CDR1 SGHNT and CDR2 YENEEA. The CDR3 has 15 amino acids. CDR3 bases: TGTGCCAGCAGCTACCGTTCGGGACAGGGCCATGAGCAGTTCTTC. Residues: CASSYRSGQGHEQFF.

The CDR3 DNA sequence: TGTGCCAGCACTTCCCCGGACCAGATCGGTGAGCAGTTCTTC. Amino acids: CASTSPDQIGEQFF. The rearrangement links TRBV12-3 or TRBV12-4 to TRBJ2-1; D is uncertain. V shed 7 bases and J shed 9 bases, with 19 bases lying between them. The CDR3 consists of 14 residues.

The DNA for the CDR3 is TGTGCCAGCAGCATCGAGTATCCCGGGGAGCTGTTTTTT. Translating it yields CASSIEYPGELFF. The chain joins TRBV6-5 to TRBJ2-2; D is unresolved. The germline gives CDR1 MNHEY, CDR2 SVGAGI. Trimming took 6 bases from V and 6 from J, leaving 11 bases between them. The CDR3 extends over 13 amino acids.

This clonotype showed up many times. This chain connects TRBV6-1 to TRBJ1-4; D may be TRBD1 (6 bases). The CDR3 is made up of 16 amino acids. Germline V gene data show CDR1 as MNHNS and CDR2 as SASEGT. Trimming left V 1 base short and J 0 bases short, with 9 bases between. In DNA, the CDR3 is TGTGCCAGCAGTGAAGGGGGGGCGTCAACTAATGAAAAACTGTTTTTT. This translates into CASSEGGASTNEKLFF.